Below are 17 T cell receptor beta chains sequenced from a single sample in a study of cytomegalovirus exposure and HLA in healthy donors. TCRdb's copy holds only in-frame clones and misses some; the assay was immunoSEQ multiplex PCR. The sample shows some 77,000 clones, roughly 94% of them seen only once. The sample comprised PBMCs. The origin of the receptors is a man aged 18 to 30 in good health and CMV-seropositive.

The chain carries TRBV7-9 and TRBJ2-1; D ambiguous. V was cut by 3 bases and J by 6 bases, with 6 bases left in between. From germline, CDR1 is SEHNR and CDR2 FQNEAQ (reference sequence). This CDR3 region has 12 residues. CDR3 in amino acids: CASSFRVNEQFF. CDR3 in DNA: TGTGCCAGCAGCTTTCGCGTCAATGAGCAGTTCTTC.

CDR3 sequence: CASSLGDNNSPLHF. The CDR3 DNA follows: TGCGCCAGCAGCCTAGGGGATAATAATTCACCCCTCCACTTT. The J gene is TRBJ1-6, the V gene TRBV5-1; TRBD1 is a possible D gene (5 bases). V was clipped by 4 bases and J by 5 bases, with 10 bases between them. The CDR3 spans 14 residues. Germline V gene data show CDR1 as SGHRS and CDR2 as YFSETQ. The full variable domain, completed using reference TRBV5-1 and TRBJ1-6, is KAGVTQTPRYLIKTRGQQVTLSCSPISGHRSVSWYQQTPGQGLQFLFEYFSETQRNKGNFPGRFSGRQFSNSRSEMNVSTLELGDSALYLCASSLGDNNSPLHFGNGTRLTVT.

This rearrangement joins TRBV11-3 to TRBJ2-7; a weak D match, TRBD2 (6 bases). V was cut by 5 bases and J by 6 bases, with 17 bases left in between. This CDR3 comprises 14 residues. The germline V gene encodes CDR1 SGHNT and CDR2 YENEEA. The CDR3 is CASSARTSGGEQYF. Here the CDR3 DNA reads TGTGCCAGCAGCGCCCGTACGTCCGGGGGCGAGCAGTACTTC.

V is TRBV10-3 and J is TRBJ2-7; possible D gene TRBD2, 6 bases. V lost 7 bases, J lost 5 bases, and 12 bases lay in between. CDR3 size: 12 residues. Per the germline V gene, CDR1 is ENHRY and CDR2 is SYGVKD. CDR3: CAIKSTSDEQYF. The CDR3 DNA follows: TGTGCCATCAAATCGACTAGTGACGAGCAGTACTTC.

The chain joins TRBV29-1 to TRBJ2-7, with TRBD2 as a possible D gene (6 bases). The V gene's germline CDR1 is SQVTM and CDR2 ANQGSEA. This CDR3 region has 13 residues. The germline V and J ends were trimmed by 5 bases and 2 bases, with 13 bases remaining between them. The CDR3: CSVLTSLAYEQYF. CDR3 sequence (DNA): TGCAGCGTTCTAACTAGCCTTGCCTACGAGCAGTACTTC.

This chain joins TRBV19 and TRBJ2-1; 13 bases align to TRBD2. Unmatched junction bases numbered 8, after V lost 6 bases and J lost 6 bases. Germline lookup yields CDR1 LNHDA and CDR2 SQIVND (reference sequence). CDR3 length: 16 residues. The CDR3 loop reads CASRTSGRGSGNEQFF. The CDR3 bases are TGTGCCAGTAGAACTAGCGGGAGGGGATCAGGCAATGAGCAGTTCTTC.

This rearrangement joins TRBV6-5 to TRBJ2-4; 16 bases fit TRBD2. V lost 6 bases to trimming and J lost 9 bases; unmatched junction nucleotides: 8. The CDR3 spans 16 residues. Germline-derived CDR1 and CDR2 are MNHEY and SVGAGI. The CDR3 sequence: CASSYGTSGGGSIQYF. CDR3 DNA: TGTGCCAGCAGCTACGGGACTAGCGGGGGGGGGAGCATTCAGTACTTC.

The chain joins TRBV9 to TRBJ2-3; D ambiguous. This CDR3 comprises 13 residues. Trimming shortened V by 5 bases and J by 0 bases, and 7 bases separated the two germline ends. The germline V gene has CDR1 SGDLS and CDR2 YYNGEE. The CDR3 DNA reads as TGTGCCAGCAGGACTTCTAGCACAGATACGCAGTATTTT. Translation gives CASRTSSTDTQYF. The whole variable domain, filled in from reference TRBV9 and TRBJ2-3, reads DSGVTQTPKHLITATGQRVTLRCSPRSGDLSVYWYQQSLDQGLQFLIQYYNGEERAKGNILERFSAQQFPDLHSELNLSSLELGDSALYFCASRTSSTDTQYFGPGTRLTVL.

The chain employs TRBV11-2 and TRBJ2-7; TRBD1 agrees at 9 bases. The J segment lost 3 bases and the V segment lost 0 bases, leaving 6 bases of the junction unmatched. CDR3 length: 16 residues. Germline CDR1 SGHAT, CDR2 FQNNGV. The CDR3 nucleotides read TGTGCCAGCAGCTTAGATCCAGCGGGACAGGGCTACGAGCAGTACTTC. Its protein is CASSLDPAGQGYEQYF. Full variable domain (rest looked up from reference TRBV11-2 and TRBJ2-7): EAGVAQSPRYKIIEKRQSVAFWCNPISGHATLYWYQQILGQGPKLLIQFQNNGVVDDSQLPKDRFSAERLKGVDSTLKIQPAKLEDSAVYLCASSLDPAGQGYEQYFGPGTRLTVT.

The V call is TRBV13, the J call TRBJ1-2, with 8 positions matching TRBD1. Unmatched junction bases numbered 5, after V lost 4 bases and J lost 4 bases. The CDR3 length is 14 residues. Per the germline V gene, CDR1 is PRHDT and CDR2 is FYEKMQ (reference sequence). The CDR3 loop reads CASSSGTGRYGYTF. As DNA, the CDR3 is TGTGCCAGCAGCTCCGGGACAGGCCGCTATGGCTACACCTTC.

This chain links TRBV5-1 with TRBJ1-1; no reliable D call. The CDR3 extends over 13 amino acids. The germline CDR1 and CDR2 sequences are SGHRS and YFSETQ. V was pared by 3 bases and J by 0 bases, with 6 bases between. The CDR3 region is CASSWRVNTEAFF. CDR3 coding DNA: TGCGCCAGCAGCTGGAGGGTGAACACTGAAGCTTTCTTT.

In its sample, this clone was seen once. The chain links TRBV4-1 to TRBJ2-7, with D maybe TRBD2 (6 bases). CDR1 is MGHRA and CDR2 is YSYEKL in the germline V gene. The CDR3 runs 16 residues. Trimming left V 5 bases short and J 6 bases short, with 23 bases between. CDR3 in DNA: TGCGCCAGCAGCACATCCCCCGGGACGGGGGTCGGCGAGCAGTACTTC. This sequence encodes CASSTSPGTGVGEQYF.

Notes on this clone: Other DNA sequences within the sample encode an identical CDR3. This chain connects TRBV6-6 to TRBJ2-7, with TRBD1 matching 11 bases. This CDR3 is 15 amino acids long. Germline CDR1 is MNHNY and CDR2 is SVGAGI (reference sequence). V dropped 5 bases and J dropped 1; count of bases not matched to a gene: 4. The CDR3 nucleotides are TGTGCCAGCAGTCTTGGACAGGGGGCTTCCTACGAGCAGTACTTC. Translating gives CASSLGQGASYEQYF.

The rearrangement links TRBV27 to TRBJ2-1; the match to TRBD1 covers 7 bases. With 2 bases clipped from V and 9 bases from J, the junction kept 10 bases outside the gene matches. This CDR3 contains 15 residues. The V gene's germline CDR1 is MNHEY and CDR2 SMNVEV (reference sequence). The CDR3 loop is CASSLRQGVTPEQFF. In nucleotides, the CDR3 is TGTGCCAGCAGTTTAAGACAGGGAGTAACCCCTGAGCAGTTCTTC.

The J gene is TRBJ1-1, the V gene TRBV6-5; 9 bases align to TRBD1. The CDR3 covers 13 residues. Germline values: CDR1 MNHEY, CDR2 SVGAGI. V trimming: 6 bases; J trimming: 6 bases; junction bases outside the gene matches: 5. The CDR3 DNA is TGTGCCAGCAGGGGACAGGGTCGGGCTGAAGCTTTCTTT. Protein: CASRGQGRAEAFF.

The CDR3 protein is CASSQEAGRSYNEQFF. The CDR3 DNA reads as TGCGCCAGCAGCCAAGAGGCGGGAAGGTCCTACAATGAGCAGTTCTTC. The chain carries TRBV4-1 and TRBJ2-1, with D perhaps matching TRBD2 (6 bases). Trimming left V 0 bases short and J 1 base short, with 10 bases between. Germline loops: CDR1 MGHRA, CDR2 YSYEKL. The CDR3 has 16 amino acids.

CDR3 DNA sequence: TGTGCCACCAGCCCGGGGGGGGACTCCGTGAAACTGTTTTTT. It yields the protein CATSPGGDSVKLFF. The chain recombines TRBV2 with TRBJ1-4; D is possibly TRBD1 (5 bases). This CDR3 region has 14 residues. V was shortened by 10 bases and J by 11 bases, with 23 bases between the two germline ends. The germline gives CDR1 SNHLY, CDR2 FYNNEI.